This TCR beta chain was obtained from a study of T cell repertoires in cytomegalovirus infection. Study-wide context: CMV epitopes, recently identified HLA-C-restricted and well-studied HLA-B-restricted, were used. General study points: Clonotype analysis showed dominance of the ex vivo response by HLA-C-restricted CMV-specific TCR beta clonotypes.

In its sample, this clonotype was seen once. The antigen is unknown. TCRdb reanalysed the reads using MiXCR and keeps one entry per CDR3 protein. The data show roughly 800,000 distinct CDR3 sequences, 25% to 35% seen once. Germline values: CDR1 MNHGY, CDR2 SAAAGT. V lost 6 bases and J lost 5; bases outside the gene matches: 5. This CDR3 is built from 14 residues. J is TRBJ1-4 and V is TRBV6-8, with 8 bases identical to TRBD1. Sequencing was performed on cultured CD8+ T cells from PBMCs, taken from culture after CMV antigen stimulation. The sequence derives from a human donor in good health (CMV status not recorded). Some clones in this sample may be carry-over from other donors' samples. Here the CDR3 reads CASRTGVENEKLFF. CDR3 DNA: TGTGCCAGCAGGACAGGGGTGGAGAATGAAAAACTGTTTTTT.